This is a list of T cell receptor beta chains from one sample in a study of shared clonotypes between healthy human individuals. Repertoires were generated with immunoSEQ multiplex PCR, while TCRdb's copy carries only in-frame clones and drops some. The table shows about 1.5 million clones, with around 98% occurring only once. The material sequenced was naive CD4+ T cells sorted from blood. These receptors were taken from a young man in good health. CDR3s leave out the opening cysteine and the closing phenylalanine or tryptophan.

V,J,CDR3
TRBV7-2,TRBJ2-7,ASSLRGGLPYEQY
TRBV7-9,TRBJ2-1,ASSLASSYNEQF
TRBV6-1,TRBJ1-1,ASSVEQGAGTF
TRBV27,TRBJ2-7,ASTATGTYEQY
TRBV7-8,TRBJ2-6,ASSSHSYPQSRANVLT
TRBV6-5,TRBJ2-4,ASRPGQLAKNIQY
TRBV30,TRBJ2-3,AWKGSTDTQY
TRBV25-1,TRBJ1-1,ASSGTGGGNTEAF
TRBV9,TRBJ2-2,ASSAPRTSGRDKTGELF
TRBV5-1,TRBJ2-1,ASSLNSGSTYNEQF
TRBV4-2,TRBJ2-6,ASSQVEGRISGANVLT
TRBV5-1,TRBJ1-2,ASSFDSNYGYT
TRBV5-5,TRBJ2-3,ASSPTLTRGDTQY
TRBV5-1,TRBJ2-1,ASGLAVGIFNEQF